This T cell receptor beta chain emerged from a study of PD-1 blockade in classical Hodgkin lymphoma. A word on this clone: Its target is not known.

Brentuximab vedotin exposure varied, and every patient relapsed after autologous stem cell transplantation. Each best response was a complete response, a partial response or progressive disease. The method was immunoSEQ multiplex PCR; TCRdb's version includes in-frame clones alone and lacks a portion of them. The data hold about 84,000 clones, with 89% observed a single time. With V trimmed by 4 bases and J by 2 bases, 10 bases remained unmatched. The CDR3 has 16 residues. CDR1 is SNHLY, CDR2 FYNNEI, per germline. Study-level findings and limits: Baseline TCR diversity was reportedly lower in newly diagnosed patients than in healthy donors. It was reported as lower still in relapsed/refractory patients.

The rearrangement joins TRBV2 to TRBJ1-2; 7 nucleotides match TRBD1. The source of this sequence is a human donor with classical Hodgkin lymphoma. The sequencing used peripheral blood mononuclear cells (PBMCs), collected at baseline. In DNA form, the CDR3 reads TGTGCCAGCAGTGTCGGAGTGACAGGGCACAACTATGGCTACACCTTC. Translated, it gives CASSVGVTGHNYGYTF.